Shown below are 31 T cell receptor beta chains from a single sample sequenced in a study of naive and memory T cell subsets. An equimolar mix of two oligonucleotides served as the beta constant-region primer for TRBC1 and TRBC2. The ligated cDNA underwent four PCR rounds using SP2 and nested alpha and beta constant-region primers. TCRdb ran MiXCR on the UMI-ligation and nested PCR reads and lists one entry per CDR3 protein. The sample contains over 100,000 distinct CDR3 sequences, 36% of which appear only once. The sequenced sample consisted of central memory CD4+ T cells from blood. These receptors all come from a human donor in good health.

J is TRBJ2-1 and V is TRBV6-2 or TRBV6-3; 9 nucleotides line up with TRBD2. Germline V gives CDR1 MNHEY, CDR2 SVGEGT. This CDR3 spans 17 amino acids. V trimming: 0 bases; J trimming: 5 bases; junction bases outside the gene matches: 8. CDR3 residues: CASSYSSGRSSDNEQFF. For the CDR3, the DNA is TGTGCCAGCAGTTACTCGAGCGGGAGGTCCTCGGACAATGAGCAGTTCTTC.

This clonotype has a count of ten or more. One end of the junction varies from germline; a read error may be responsible. The chain combines TRBV7-2 with TRBJ2-1; 10 bases line up with TRBD2. This CDR3 has 12 residues. CDR1 and CDR2 from the germline V gene are SGHTA and FQGNSA. The CDR3 sequence is CASSQRLAGREF. CDR3 DNA: TGTGCCAGCAGCCAAAGACTAGCGGGTCGAGAGTTC.

V gene TRBV3-1 combines with J gene TRBJ2-7, with D perhaps given as TRBD1 or TRBD2 (5 bases each). Trimming left V 0 bases short and J 3 bases short, with 15 bases between. CDR3 size: 16 residues. Germline CDR1 reads LGHDT; CDR2 reads YNNKEL (reference sequence). CDR3 protein: CASSQESRDAYYEQYF. DNA for the CDR3: TGTGCCAGCAGCCAAGAATCCCGGGACGCTTACTACGAGCAGTACTTC.

This sequence joins TRBV12-3 or TRBV12-4 and TRBJ2-1; D is ambiguous. CDR3 length equals 13 residues. V was cut by 1 base and J by 8 bases, with 9 bases left in between. The CDR3 is CASSLGQVHEQFF. The CDR3 DNA sequence: TGTGCCAGCAGTTTAGGCCAGGTCCATGAGCAGTTCTTC.

The chain is built from TRBV6-5 and TRBJ1-1; weak D call: TRBD1 (5 bases). Looked up from germline, CDR1 is MNHEY and CDR2 is SVGAGI. V was cut by 2 bases and J by 1 base, with 17 bases left in between. The CDR3 has 17 residues. CDR3 in DNA: TGTGCCAGCAGTTACAGGGCCAGGGTGAGGGGGAACACTGAAGCTTTCTTT. Its protein product is CASSYRARVRGNTEAFF.

This chain links TRBV7-9 with TRBJ2-7; D ambiguous. CDR1 SEHNR and CDR2 FQNEAQ come from the germline V gene (reference sequence). The V and J ends lost 2 bases and 5 bases respectively, with 10 bases between them. There are 13 residues in the CDR3. The CDR3 loop is CASSLSADDEQYF. In DNA, the CDR3 is TGTGCCAGCAGCTTATCTGCTGACGACGAGCAGTACTTC.

This rearrangement joins TRBV5-6 to TRBJ1-1, with no clear D. The CDR3 is made up of 13 amino acids. With 2 bases removed from V and 1 base from J, the gap between germline ends came to 6 bases. Germline V gives CDR1 SGHDT, CDR2 YYEEEE. This CDR3 is CASSFRANTEAFF. As DNA, the CDR3 is TGTGCCAGCAGCTTCAGAGCGAACACTGAAGCTTTCTTT.

In its sample, this clonotype was seen a few times. The chain is built from TRBV6-6 and TRBJ2-3; TRBD2 matches at 11 bases. Germline V gives CDR1 MNHNY, CDR2 SVGAGI (reference sequence). There are 17 residues in the CDR3. J was trimmed by 3 bases and V by 5 bases; bases with no gene match: 10. The CDR3 sequence is CASSQNSGRAGTDTQYF. The CDR3 nucleotides are TGTGCCAGCAGTCAAAATAGCGGGAGGGCCGGGACAGATACGCAGTATTTT.

This clonotype was observed a handful of times. The chain recombines TRBV18 with TRBJ2-5, with TRBD2 identical over 13 bases. Trimming removed 2 bases from V and 4 bases from J; junction bases left unmatched: 10. This CDR3 spans 18 amino acids. CDR1 KGHSH and CDR2 LQKENI come from the germline V gene. The CDR3 reads CASSPTGTSGARLETQYF. CDR3 in DNA: TGTGCCAGCTCACCAACCGGGACTAGCGGGGCCAGACTAGAGACCCAGTACTTC.

This clonotype was seen a few times. This rearrangement joins TRBV28 to TRBJ2-3; D unresolved. Trimming shortened V by 5 bases and J by 0 bases, and 15 bases separated the two germline ends. The CDR3 has 16 residues. Germline CDR1 is MDHEN and CDR2 is SYDVKM. DNA of the CDR3: TGTGCCAGCAGTAGAACACTTTCGTCTAGCACAGATACGCAGTATTTT. Its translation: CASSRTLSSSTDTQYF.

This chain uses TRBV12-3 or TRBV12-4 with TRBJ1-2; D unresolved. This CDR3 contains 13 residues. The V end was cut by 7 bases, the J end by 3 bases, with 12 bases between. This CDR3 is CASTLTSYYGYTF. CDR3 DNA: TGTGCCAGCACCTTGACCTCATACTATGGCTACACCTTC.

The V call is TRBV7-9, the J call TRBJ2-2; D is ambiguous. The CDR3 has 16 residues. Germline V gene sequence: CDR1 SEHNR, CDR2 FQNEAQ (reference sequence). The V end lost 4 bases, the J end lost 0 bases, and 12 bases lay between the germline ends. The CDR3 reads CASSSVGPTNTGELFF. DNA of the CDR3: TGTGCCAGCAGCTCAGTAGGGCCCACGAACACCGGGGAGCTGTTTTTT.

This clonotype was observed many times. The chain employs TRBV12-3 or TRBV12-4 and TRBJ1-5; 7 bases match TRBD1. The length of the CDR3 is 14 residues. V gave up 6 bases and J gave up 4 bases; unmatched junction bases: 6. Here the CDR3 reads CASRLGTVNQPQHF. CDR3 coding DNA: TGTGCCAGCAGACTCGGGACAGTTAATCAGCCCCAGCATTTT.

This clonotype was recorded a few times. The J gene is TRBJ1-1, the V gene TRBV3-1, with TRBD1 matching over 8 bases. The CDR3 totals 14 residues. The V and J ends lost 4 bases and 10 bases, in that order; junction bases with no gene match: 11. The V gene's germline CDR1 is LGHDT and CDR2 YNNKEL (reference sequence). The CDR3 sequence is CASSPTSGGGSAFF. CDR3 sequence (DNA): TGTGCCAGCAGCCCAACCTCAGGGGGCGGCTCAGCTTTCTTT.

V gene TRBV6-1 combines with J gene TRBJ2-7, with a tentative D call TRBD1 (5 bases). V lost 2 bases and J 2 bases, leaving 13 bases between the germline ends. CDR3 length: 15 residues. CDR1 and CDR2 from the germline V gene are MNHNS and SASEGT. CDR3 residues: CASSEQGGRAYEQYF. The CDR3 DNA is TGTGCCAGCAGTGAACAGGGCGGTAGGGCCTACGAGCAGTACTTC.

The chain combines TRBV28 with TRBJ2-1; 8 positions agree with TRBD1. The CDR3 has 15 residues. Germline CDR1 reads MDHEN; CDR2 reads SYDVKM. V was clipped by 6 bases and J by 5 bases; unmatched bases: 9. The CDR3 is CASRTRTGTDNEQFF. The CDR3 region has the DNA TGTGCCAGCAGGACCAGGACAGGGACCGACAATGAGCAGTTCTTC.

This rearrangement joins TRBV7-2 to TRBJ2-7; 7 nucleotides match TRBD1. Germline V gene sequence: CDR1 SGHTA, CDR2 FQGNSA. V trimming: 5 bases; J trimming: 4 bases; junction bases outside the gene matches: 5. The CDR3 extends over 13 amino acids. CDR3 nucleotides: TGTGCCAGCAGCCCACACAGGGGATACGAGCAGTACTTC. This sequence encodes CASSPHRGYEQYF.

CDR3 loop: CASSIGLATDTQYF. The CDR3 nucleotides are TGTGCCAGCAGCATCGGACTAGCCACAGATACGCAGTATTTT. This chain joins TRBV9 and TRBJ2-3, with 8 nucleotides matching TRBD2. The CDR3 has 14 amino acids. After removal of 4 bases from V and 2 bases from J, the junction contained 3 bases not matched to a gene. Germline V CDR1 and CDR2: SGDLS, YYNGEE. The full variable domain, completed using reference TRBV9 and TRBJ2-3, is DSGVTQTPKHLITATGQRVTLRCSPRSGDLSVYWYQQSLDQGLQFLIQYYNGEERAKGNILERFSAQQFPDLHSELNLSSLELGDSALYFCASSIGLATDTQYFGPGTRLTVL.

In its sample, this clonotype was seen a few times. This chain joins TRBV6-5 and TRBJ2-1; 10 nucleotides match TRBD1. V gave up 2 bases and J gave up 4 bases; unmatched junction bases: 5. The CDR3 runs 16 residues. CDR1 is MNHEY, CDR2 SVGAGI, per germline. The CDR3 DNA reads as TGTGCCAGCAGTTACCGCCGACAGGGGGCTTACAATGAGCAGTTCTTC. Its translation is CASSYRRQGAYNEQFF.

The J gene is TRBJ1-4, the V gene TRBV6-5; 9 bases fit TRBD1. Per germline, CDR1 MNHEY and CDR2 SVGAGI. J was trimmed by 8 bases and V by 2 bases; bases with no gene match: 3. This CDR3 comprises 14 residues. The CDR3 is CASSYDRGSEKLFF. The CDR3 coding sequence is TGTGCCAGCAGTTACGACAGGGGGAGCGAAAAACTGTTTTTT.

The rearrangement links TRBV5-1 to TRBJ2-7, with 11 bases identical to TRBD2. This CDR3 comprises 13 residues. V dropped 5 bases and J dropped 2; count of bases not matched to a gene: 0. Germline CDR1 is SGHRS and CDR2 is YFSETQ. CDR3 region: CASRTSGAYEQYF. For the CDR3, the DNA is TGCGCCAGCAGGACTAGCGGGGCCTACGAGCAGTACTTC.

This clonotype occurred a few times. The V call is TRBV6-5, the J call TRBJ2-2; D not certain. Per the germline V gene, CDR1 is MNHEY and CDR2 is SVGAGI. With 6 bases removed from V and 4 bases from J, the gap between germline ends came to 9 bases. The CDR3 has 13 residues. The CDR3 bases are TGTGCCAGCAGGGTCCCAGGCACCGGGGAGCTGTTTTTT. This gives the protein CASRVPGTGELFF.

V is TRBV29-1 and J is TRBJ1-1, with TRBD1 as a possible D gene (6 bases). Trimming removed 4 bases at V and 1 base at J, with 10 bases between. CDR3 length: 13 residues. Germline values: CDR1 SQVTM, CDR2 ANQGSEA. The CDR3 sequence: CSVAGTRNTEAFF. In nucleotides, the CDR3 is TGCAGCGTTGCCGGGACAAGGAACACTGAAGCTTTCTTT.

This chain links TRBV28 with TRBJ2-7; D unclear. This CDR3 is built from 14 residues. Per germline, CDR1 MDHEN and CDR2 SYDVKM. Trimming left V 4 bases short and J 9 bases short, with 19 bases between. CDR3 region: CASSSYTGSVGQYF. The CDR3 coding sequence is TGTGCCAGCAGTTCTTATACCGGCTCGGTTGGGCAGTACTTC.

J is TRBJ2-5 and V is TRBV28; unclear D gene. Germline assignment: CDR1 MDHEN and CDR2 SYDVKM. Trimming shortened V by 7 bases and J by 4 bases, and 16 bases separated the two germline ends. The CDR3 runs to 14 residues. CDR3 loop: CASTNLQQRETQYF. The CDR3 region has the DNA TGTGCCAGCACCAACCTACAGCAAAGAGAGACCCAGTACTTC.

This clonotype was seen many times. V gene TRBV4-1 combines with J gene TRBJ1-5; 8 bases map to TRBD1. This CDR3 contains 15 residues. CDR1 and CDR2 from the germline V gene are MGHRA and YSYEKL. Trimming at V came to 1 base and at J to 3 bases, leaving 2 bases not matched to a gene. The CDR3 loop reads CASSQAGQANQPQHF. In DNA form, the CDR3 reads TGCGCCAGCAGCCAAGCGGGACAGGCCAATCAGCCCCAGCATTTT.

The chain couples TRBV7-2 to TRBJ1-6, with D perhaps matching TRBD1 (6 bases). CDR3 length: 13 residues. V was pared by 4 bases and J by 14 bases, with 15 bases between. Germline V CDR1 and CDR2: SGHTA, FQGNSA. The CDR3, as DNA: TGTGCCAGCAGCTCCCTAAACAGGGCATCCCTCCACTTT. It yields the protein CASSSLNRASLHF.

The chain joins TRBV28 to TRBJ2-7; D gene unclear. Germline-derived CDR1 and CDR2 are MDHEN and SYDVKM. This CDR3 is 14 amino acids long. V lost 5 bases to trimming and J lost 3 bases, with 14 bases between them. CDR3 region: CASSKDRPIYEQYF. The CDR3 DNA reads TGTGCCAGCAGTAAGGACCGGCCAATCTACGAGCAGTACTTC.

This chain uses TRBV4-3 with TRBJ1-2, with 10 bases matching TRBD1. CDR3 length: 15 amino acids. J was trimmed by 6 bases and V by 0 bases; bases with no gene match: 4. Germline CDR1 is LGHNA and CDR2 is YSLEER. The chain's CDR3 is CASSQDLTGGNGYTF. For the CDR3, the DNA is TGCGCCAGCAGCCAAGATTTGACAGGGGGCAATGGCTACACCTTC.

This clonotype has a handful of counts. The rearrangement joins TRBV29-1 to TRBJ1-2; no clear D. Per germline, CDR1 SQVTM and CDR2 ANQGSEA. The CDR3 is 11 amino acids. Trimming removed 3 bases from V and 7 bases from J, with 9 bases in between. The DNA for the CDR3 is TGCAGCGTTGACGGCGGAGTTGGCTACACCTTC. It yields the protein CSVDGGVGYTF.

This clonotype was found a few times. The chain employs TRBV19 and TRBJ1-2; tentative D call: TRBD1 (6 bases). V was pared by 6 bases and J by 4 bases, with 18 bases between. The CDR3 runs to 15 residues. The germline gives CDR1 LNHDA, CDR2 SQIVND (reference sequence). The CDR3 protein is CASRNGGAISYGYTF. The CDR3 DNA is TGTGCCAGTAGGAACGGGGGGGCCATCTCCTATGGCTACACCTTC.